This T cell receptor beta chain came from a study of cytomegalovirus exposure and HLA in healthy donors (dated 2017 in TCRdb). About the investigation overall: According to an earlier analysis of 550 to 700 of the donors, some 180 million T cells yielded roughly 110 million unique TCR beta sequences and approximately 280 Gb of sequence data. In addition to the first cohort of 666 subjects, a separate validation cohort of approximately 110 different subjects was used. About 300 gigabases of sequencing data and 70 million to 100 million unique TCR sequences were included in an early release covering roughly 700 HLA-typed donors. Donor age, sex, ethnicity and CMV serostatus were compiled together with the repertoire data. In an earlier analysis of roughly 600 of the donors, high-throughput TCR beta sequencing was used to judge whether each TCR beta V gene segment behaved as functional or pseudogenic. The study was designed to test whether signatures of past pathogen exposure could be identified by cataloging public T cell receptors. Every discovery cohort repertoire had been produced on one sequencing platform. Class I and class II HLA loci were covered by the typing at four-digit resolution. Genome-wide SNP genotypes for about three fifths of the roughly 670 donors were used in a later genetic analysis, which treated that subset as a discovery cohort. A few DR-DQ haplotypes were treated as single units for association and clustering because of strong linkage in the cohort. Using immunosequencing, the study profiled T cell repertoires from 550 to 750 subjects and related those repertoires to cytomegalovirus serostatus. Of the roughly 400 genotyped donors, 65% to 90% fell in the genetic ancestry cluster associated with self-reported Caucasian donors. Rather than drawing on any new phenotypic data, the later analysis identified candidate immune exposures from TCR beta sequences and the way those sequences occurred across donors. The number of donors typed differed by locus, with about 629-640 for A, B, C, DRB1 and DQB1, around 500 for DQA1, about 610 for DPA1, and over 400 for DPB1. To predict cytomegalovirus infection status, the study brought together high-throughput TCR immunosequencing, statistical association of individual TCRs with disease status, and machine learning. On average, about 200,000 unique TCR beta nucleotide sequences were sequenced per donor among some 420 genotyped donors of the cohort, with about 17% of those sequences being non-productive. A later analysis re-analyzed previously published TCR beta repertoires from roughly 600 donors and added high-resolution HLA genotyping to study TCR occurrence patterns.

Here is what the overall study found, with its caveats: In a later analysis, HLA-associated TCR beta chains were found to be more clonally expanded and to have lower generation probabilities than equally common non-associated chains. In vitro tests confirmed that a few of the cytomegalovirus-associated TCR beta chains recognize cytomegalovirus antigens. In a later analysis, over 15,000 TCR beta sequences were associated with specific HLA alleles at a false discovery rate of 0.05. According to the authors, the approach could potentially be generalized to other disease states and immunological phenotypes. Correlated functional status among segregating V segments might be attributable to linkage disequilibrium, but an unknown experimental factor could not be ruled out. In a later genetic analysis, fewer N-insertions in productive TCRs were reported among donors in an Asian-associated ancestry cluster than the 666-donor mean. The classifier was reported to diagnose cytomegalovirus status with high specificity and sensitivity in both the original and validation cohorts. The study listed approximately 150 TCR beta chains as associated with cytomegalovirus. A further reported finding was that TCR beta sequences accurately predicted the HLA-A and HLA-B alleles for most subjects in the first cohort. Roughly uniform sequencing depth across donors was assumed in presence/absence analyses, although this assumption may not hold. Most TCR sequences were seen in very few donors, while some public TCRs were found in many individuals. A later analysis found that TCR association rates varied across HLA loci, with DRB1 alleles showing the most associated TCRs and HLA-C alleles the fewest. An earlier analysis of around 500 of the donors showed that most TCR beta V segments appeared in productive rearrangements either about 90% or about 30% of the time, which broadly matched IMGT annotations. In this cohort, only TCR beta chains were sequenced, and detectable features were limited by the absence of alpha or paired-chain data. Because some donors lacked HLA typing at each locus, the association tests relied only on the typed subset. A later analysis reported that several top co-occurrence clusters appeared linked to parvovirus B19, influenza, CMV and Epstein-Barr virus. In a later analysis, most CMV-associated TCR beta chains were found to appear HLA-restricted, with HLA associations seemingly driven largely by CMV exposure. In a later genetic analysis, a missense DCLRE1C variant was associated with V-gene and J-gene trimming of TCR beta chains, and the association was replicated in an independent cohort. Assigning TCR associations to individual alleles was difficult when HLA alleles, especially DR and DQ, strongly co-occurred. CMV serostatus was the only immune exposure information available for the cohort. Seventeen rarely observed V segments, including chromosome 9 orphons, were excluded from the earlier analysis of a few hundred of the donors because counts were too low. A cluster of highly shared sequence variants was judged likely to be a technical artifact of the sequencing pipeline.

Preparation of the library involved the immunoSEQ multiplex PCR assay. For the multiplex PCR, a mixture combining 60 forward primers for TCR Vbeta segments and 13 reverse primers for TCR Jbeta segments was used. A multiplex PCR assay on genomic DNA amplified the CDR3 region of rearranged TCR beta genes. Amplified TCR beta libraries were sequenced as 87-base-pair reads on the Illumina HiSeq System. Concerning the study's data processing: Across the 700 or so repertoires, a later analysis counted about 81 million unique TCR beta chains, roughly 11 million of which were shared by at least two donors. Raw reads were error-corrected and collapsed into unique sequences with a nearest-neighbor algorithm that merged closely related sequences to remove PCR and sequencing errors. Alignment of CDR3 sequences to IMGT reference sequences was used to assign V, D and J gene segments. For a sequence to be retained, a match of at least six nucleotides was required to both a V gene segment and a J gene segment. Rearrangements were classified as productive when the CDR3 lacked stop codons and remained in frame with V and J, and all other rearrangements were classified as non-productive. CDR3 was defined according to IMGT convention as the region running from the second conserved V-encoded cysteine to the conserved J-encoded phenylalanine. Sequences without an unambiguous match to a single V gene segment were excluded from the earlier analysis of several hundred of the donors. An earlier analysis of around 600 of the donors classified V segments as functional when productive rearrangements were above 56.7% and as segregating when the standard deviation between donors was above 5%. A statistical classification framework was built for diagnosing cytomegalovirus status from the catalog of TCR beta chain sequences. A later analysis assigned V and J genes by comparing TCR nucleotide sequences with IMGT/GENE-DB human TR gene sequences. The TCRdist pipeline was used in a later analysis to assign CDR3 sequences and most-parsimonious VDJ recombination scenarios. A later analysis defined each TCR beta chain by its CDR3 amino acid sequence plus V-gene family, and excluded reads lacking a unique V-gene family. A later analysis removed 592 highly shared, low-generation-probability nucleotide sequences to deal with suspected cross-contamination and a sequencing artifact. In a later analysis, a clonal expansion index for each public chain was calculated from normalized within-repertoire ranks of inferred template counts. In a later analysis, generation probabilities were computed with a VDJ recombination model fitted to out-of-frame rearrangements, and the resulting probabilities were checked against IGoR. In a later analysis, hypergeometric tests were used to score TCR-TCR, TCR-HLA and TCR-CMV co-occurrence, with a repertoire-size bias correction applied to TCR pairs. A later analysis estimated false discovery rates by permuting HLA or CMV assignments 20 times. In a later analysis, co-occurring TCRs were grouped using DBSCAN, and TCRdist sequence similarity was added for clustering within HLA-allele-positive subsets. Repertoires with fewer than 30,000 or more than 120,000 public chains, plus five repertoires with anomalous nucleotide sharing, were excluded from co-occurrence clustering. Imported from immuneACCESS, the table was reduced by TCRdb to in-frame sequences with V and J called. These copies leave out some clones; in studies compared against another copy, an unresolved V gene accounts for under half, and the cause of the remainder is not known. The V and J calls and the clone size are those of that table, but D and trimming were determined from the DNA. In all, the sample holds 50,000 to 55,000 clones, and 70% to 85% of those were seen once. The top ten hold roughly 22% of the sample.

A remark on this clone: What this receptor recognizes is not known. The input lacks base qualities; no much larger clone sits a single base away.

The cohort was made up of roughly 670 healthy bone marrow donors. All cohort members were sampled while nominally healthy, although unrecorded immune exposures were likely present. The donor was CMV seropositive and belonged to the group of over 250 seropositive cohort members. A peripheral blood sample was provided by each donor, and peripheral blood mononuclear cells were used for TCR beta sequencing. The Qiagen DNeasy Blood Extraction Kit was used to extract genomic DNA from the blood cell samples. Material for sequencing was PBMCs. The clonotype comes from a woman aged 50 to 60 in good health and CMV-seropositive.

The DNA sequence is given as TGTGCCAGCAGCTTAGTACGGGGTAATTCACCCCTCCACTTT. This translates into CASSLVRGNSPLHF. The V and J segments used are TRBV7-2 and TRBJ1-6; no D gene can be assigned with confidence. From the germline V gene, CDR1 is SGHTA and CDR2 is FQGNSA. From the cysteine up to the phenylalanine, the CDR3 has a length of 14 residues. Solely the CDR3 DNA is kept, with 42 bases framed from the first base. Cut back by 1 base and 6 bases, the V and J ends lie 7 bases apart.